This TCR beta chain was obtained from a study of blood T cell repertoires in COVID-19. The overall study: Donors in the United States, Italy and Spain gave samples during acute or convalescent COVID-19.

Those enrolled, adults aged roughly 18 to 100 years, came from about two dozen US areas. Cohort allocation depended upon clinical history that participants reported. The CDR3 sequence is 13 residues long. V lost 5 bases, J lost 9 bases, and 4 bases stayed unmatched. Germline assignment: CDR1 MGHDK and CDR2 SYGVNS. In the original analysis: Researchers report that nucleated cell counts were estimated from reference gene primer amplification. TCRdb's copy holds only in-frame clones and misses some; the assay was immunoSEQ multiplex PCR. Clonal size and the V and J genes are those of that table, whereas D and trimming came from the DNA. The table shows around 170,000 clones, with less than 90% occurring only once.

The material sequenced was PBMCs or T cells enriched from blood (not recorded which). The sequence came from a woman aged 50 to 60 who had recovered from COVID-19. The chain is built from TRBV25-1 and TRBJ1-6; 7 nucleotides align to TRBD1. CDR3 loop: CASSFHRGSPLHF. The CDR3 nucleotides read TGTGCCAGCAGTTTTCACAGGGGTTCACCCCTCCACTTT. Full variable domain (remainder filled in from reference TRBV25-1 and TRBJ1-6): EADIYQTPRYLVIGTGKKITLECSQTMGHDKMYWYQQDPGMELHLIHYSYGVNSTEKGDLSSESTVSRIRTEHFPLTLESARPSHTSQYLCASSFHRGSPLHFGNGTRLTVT.